The clone carrying this T cell receptor beta chain was recorded only once. Clones were sequenced by immunoSEQ multiplex PCR, and TCRdb holds only the in-frame ones, with some missing. Of around 1.9 million clones detected, approximately 94% appear once; the ten largest clones hold approximately 1.7%. V shed 2 bases and J 4 bases; nucleotides not matched to a gene: 2. CDR1 SGHDT and CDR2 YYEEEE come from the germline V gene. The CDR3 covers 15 residues. The naive CD8 population came from CD45RO-negative cells selected for CCR7, without terminally differentiated effector memory CD45RA+ cells. Healthy HIV-negative adults without recent acute infections or vaccinations served as donors. This sample was included in a study of shared clonotypes between healthy human individuals. Background on the study: Per donor, three plates held CD4 naive cells, three held CD4 memory, two held CD8 naive and one held CD8 memory.

This TCR came from a man between 18 and 29 years old in good health. Some clones in this sample may be carry-over from other donors' samples. V usage is TRBV5-6 and J usage is TRBJ2-5, with 13 positions matching TRBD2. Sequenced material: naive CD8+ T cells from PBMCs. This CDR3 reads CASSFWTSGRETQYF. The CDR3, as DNA: TGTGCCAGCAGCTTTTGGACTAGCGGGAGAGAGACCCAGTACTTC.